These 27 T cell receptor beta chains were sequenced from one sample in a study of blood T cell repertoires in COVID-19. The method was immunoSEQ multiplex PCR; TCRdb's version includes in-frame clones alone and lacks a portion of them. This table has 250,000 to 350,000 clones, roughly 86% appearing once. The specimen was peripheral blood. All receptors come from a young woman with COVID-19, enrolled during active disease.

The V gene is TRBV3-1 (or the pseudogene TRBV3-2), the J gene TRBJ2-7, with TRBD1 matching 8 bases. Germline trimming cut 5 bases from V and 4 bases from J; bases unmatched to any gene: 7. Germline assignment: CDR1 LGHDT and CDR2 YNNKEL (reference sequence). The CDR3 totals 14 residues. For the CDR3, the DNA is TGTGCCAGCAGCATGACAGGGGTTTGGTACGAGCAGTACTTC. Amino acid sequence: CASSMTGVWYEQYF.

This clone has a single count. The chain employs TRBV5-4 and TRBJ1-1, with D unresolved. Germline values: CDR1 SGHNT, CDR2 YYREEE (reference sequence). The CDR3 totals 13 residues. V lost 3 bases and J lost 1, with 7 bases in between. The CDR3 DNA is TGTGCCAGCAGCTGGCCCGCGAACACTGAAGCTTTCTTT. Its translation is CASSWPANTEAFF.

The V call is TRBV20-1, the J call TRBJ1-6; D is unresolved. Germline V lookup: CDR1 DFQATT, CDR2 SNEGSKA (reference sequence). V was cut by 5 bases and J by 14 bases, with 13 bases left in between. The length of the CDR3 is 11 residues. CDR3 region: CSAGPRGTLHF. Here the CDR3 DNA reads TGCAGTGCTGGGCCCCGAGGGACCCTCCACTTT.

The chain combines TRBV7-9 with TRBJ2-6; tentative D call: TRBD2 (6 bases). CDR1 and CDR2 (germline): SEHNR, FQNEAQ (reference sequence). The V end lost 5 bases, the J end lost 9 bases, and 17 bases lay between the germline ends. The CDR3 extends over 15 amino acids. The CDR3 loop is CASSPPGRKDNVLTF. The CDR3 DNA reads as TGTGCCAGCAGCCCTCCGGGGAGGAAGGACAACGTCCTGACTTTC.

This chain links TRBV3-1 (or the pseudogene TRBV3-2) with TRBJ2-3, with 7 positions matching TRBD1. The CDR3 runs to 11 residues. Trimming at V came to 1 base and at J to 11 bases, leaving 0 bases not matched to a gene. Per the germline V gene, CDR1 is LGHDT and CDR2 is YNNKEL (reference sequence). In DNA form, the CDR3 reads TGTGCCAGCAGCCAAGGGGACAGGCAGTATTTT. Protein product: CASSQGDRQYF.

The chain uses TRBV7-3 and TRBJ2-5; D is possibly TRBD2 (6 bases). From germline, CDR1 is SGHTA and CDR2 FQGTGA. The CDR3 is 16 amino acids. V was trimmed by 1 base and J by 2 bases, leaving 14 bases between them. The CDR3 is CASSLMGGGKQETQYF. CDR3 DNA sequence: TGTGCCAGCAGCTTAATGGGAGGAGGGAAGCAAGAGACCCAGTACTTC.

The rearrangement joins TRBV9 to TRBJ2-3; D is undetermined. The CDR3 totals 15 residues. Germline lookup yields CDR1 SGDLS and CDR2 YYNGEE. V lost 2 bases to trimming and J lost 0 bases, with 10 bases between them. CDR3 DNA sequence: TGTGCCAGCAGCGTCCTTTTGTCTAGCACAGATACGCAGTATTTT. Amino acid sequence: CASSVLLSSTDTQYF.

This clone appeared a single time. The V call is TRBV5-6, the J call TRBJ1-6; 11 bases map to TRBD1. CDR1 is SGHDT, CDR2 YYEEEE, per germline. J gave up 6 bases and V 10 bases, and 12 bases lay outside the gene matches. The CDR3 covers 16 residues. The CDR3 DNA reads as TGTGCCTCTTCTGGGGACAGGGGGAGCCTTAATTCACCCCTCCACTTT. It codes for CASSGDRGSLNSPLHF.

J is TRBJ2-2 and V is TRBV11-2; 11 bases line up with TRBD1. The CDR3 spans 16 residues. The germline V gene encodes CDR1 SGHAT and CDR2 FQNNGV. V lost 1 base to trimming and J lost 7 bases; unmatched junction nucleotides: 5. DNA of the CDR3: TGTGCCAGCAGCTTAGCCGGACAGGGGGCGAGCGGGGAGCTGTTTTTT. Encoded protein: CASSLAGQGASGELFF.

The chain's CDR3 is CASSLAPSQGWNSPLHF. CDR3 in DNA: TGTGCCAGCAGCTTGGCTCCTTCACAGGGGTGGAATTCACCCCTCCACTTT. The chain is built from TRBV5-5 and TRBJ1-6; 7 nucleotides align to TRBD1. Germline CDR1 and CDR2: SGHKS and YYEKEE (reference sequence). V lost 0 bases, J lost 7 bases, and 10 bases stayed unmatched. This CDR3 contains 17 residues.

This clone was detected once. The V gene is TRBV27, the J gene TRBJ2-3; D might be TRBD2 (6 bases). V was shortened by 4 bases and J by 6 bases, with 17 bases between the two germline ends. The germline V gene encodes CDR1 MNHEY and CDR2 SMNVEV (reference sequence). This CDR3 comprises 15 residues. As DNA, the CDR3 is TGTGCCAGCAGTTCCAACAGAGGCGGGACGGATACGCAGTATTTT. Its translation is CASSSNRGGTDTQYF.

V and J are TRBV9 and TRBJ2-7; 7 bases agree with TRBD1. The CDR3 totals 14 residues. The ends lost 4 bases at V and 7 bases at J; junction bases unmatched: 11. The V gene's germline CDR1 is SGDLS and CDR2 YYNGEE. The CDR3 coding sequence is TGTGCCAGCAGCCCTCTAACAGGGGTAGGAGAGCAGTACTTC. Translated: CASSPLTGVGEQYF.

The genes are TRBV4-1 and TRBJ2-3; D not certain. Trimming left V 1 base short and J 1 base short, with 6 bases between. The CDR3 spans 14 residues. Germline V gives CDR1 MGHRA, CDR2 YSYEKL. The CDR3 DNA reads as TGCGCCAGCAGCCAAGTGGGCGGCACAGATACGCAGTATTTT. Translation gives CASSQVGGTDTQYF.

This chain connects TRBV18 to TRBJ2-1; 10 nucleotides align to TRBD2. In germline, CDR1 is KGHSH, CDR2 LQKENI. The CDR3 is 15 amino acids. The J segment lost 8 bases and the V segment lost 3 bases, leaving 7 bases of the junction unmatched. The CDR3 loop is CASSPPSGSGDEQFF. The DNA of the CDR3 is TGTGCCAGCTCACCGCCTAGCGGGAGTGGAGATGAGCAGTTCTTC.

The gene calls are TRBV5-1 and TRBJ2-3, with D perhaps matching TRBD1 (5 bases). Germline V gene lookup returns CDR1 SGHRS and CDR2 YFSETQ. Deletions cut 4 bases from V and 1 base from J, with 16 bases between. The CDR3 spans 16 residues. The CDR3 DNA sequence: TGCGCCAGCAGCGGGCCATACGGACATGGCACAGATACGCAGTATTTT. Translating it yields CASSGPYGHGTDTQYF.

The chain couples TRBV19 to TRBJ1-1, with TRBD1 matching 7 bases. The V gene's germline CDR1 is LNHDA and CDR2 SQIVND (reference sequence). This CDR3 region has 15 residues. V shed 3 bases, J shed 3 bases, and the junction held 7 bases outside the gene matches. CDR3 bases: TGTGCCAGTAGTATTGACAGGGTGAGGGACACTGAAGCTTTCTTT. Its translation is CASSIDRVRDTEAFF.

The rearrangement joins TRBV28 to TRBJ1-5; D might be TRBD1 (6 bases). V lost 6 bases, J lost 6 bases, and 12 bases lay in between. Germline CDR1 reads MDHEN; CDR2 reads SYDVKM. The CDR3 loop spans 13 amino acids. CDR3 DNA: TGTGCCAGCAGGCAGACAGGATCTCAGCCCCAGCATTTT. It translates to CASRQTGSQPQHF. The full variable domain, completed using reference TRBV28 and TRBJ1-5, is DVKVTQSSRYLVKRTGEKVFLECVQDMDHENMFWYRQDPGLGLRLIYFSYDVKMKEKGDIPEGYSVSREKKERFSLILESASTNQTSMYLCASRQTGSQPQHFGDGTRLSIL.

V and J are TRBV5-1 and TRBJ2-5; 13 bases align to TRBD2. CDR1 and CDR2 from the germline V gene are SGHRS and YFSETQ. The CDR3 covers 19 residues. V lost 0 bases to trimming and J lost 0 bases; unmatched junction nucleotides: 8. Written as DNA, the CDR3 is TGCGCCAGCAGCTTGGCAGGGACTAGCGGGATGGTGCACCAAGAGACCCAGTACTTC. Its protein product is CASSLAGTSGMVHQETQYF.

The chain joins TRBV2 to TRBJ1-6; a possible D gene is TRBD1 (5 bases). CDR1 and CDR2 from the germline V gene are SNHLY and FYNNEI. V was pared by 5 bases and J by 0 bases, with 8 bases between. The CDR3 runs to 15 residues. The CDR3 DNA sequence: TGTGCCAGCAGTACAGACAGCTCCTATAATTCACCCCTCCACTTT. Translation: CASSTDSSYNSPLHF.

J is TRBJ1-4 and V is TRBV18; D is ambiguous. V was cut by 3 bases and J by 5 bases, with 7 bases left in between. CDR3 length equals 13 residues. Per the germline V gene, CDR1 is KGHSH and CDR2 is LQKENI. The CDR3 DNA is TGTGCCAGCTCACCCCAGAGGAATGAAAAACTGTTTTTT. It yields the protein CASSPQRNEKLFF.

The CDR3 nucleotides read TGCGCCAGCAGCCAAGGTTTGACTAGCGGGAGTATATATGAGCAGTTCTTC. Its protein product is CASSQGLTSGSIYEQFF. The chain uses TRBV4-1 and TRBJ2-1, with 12 bases that match TRBD2. The CDR3 spans 17 residues. The germline V gene encodes CDR1 MGHRA and CDR2 YSYEKL. V gave up 1 base and J gave up 8 bases; unmatched junction bases: 9.

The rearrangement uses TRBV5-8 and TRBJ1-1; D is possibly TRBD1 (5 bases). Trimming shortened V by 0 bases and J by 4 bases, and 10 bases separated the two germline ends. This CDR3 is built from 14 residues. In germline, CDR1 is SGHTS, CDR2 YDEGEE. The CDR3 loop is CASSLGRGRTEAFF. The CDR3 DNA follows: TGTGCCAGCAGCTTGGGGAGGGGACGCACTGAAGCTTTCTTT.

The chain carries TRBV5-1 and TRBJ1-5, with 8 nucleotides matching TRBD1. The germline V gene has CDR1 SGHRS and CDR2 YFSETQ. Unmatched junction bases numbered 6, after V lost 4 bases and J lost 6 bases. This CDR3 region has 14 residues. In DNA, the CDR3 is TGCGCCAGCAGCCTAGGACAGGGAGGTCAGCCCCAGCATTTT. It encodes CASSLGQGGQPQHF.

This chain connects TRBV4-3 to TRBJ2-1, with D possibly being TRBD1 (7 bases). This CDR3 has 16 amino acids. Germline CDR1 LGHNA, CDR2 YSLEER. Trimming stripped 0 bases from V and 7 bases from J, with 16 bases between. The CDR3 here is CASSQDPAGQRNEQFF. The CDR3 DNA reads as TGCGCCAGCAGCCAAGATCCGGCGGGACAGCGGAATGAGCAGTTCTTC.

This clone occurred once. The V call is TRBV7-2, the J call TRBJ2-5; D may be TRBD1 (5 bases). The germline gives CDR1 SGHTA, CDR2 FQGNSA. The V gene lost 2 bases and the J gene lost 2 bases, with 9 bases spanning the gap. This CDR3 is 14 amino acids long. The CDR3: CASSLMRTQETQYF. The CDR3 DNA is TGTGCCAGCAGCTTAATGCGGACACAAGAGACCCAGTACTTC.

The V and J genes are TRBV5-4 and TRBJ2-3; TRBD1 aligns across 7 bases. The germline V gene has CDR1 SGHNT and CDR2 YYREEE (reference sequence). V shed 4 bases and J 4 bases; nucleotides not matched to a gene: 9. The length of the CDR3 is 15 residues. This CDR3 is CASSQAQGLADTQYF. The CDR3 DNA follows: TGTGCCAGCAGCCAAGCACAGGGGCTAGCAGATACGCAGTATTTT.

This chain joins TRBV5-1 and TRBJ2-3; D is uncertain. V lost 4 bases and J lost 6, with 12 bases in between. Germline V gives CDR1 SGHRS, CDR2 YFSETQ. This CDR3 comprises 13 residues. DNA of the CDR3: TGCGCCAGCAGCCACCCTTCCGGGGATACGCAGTATTTT. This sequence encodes CASSHPSGDTQYF.